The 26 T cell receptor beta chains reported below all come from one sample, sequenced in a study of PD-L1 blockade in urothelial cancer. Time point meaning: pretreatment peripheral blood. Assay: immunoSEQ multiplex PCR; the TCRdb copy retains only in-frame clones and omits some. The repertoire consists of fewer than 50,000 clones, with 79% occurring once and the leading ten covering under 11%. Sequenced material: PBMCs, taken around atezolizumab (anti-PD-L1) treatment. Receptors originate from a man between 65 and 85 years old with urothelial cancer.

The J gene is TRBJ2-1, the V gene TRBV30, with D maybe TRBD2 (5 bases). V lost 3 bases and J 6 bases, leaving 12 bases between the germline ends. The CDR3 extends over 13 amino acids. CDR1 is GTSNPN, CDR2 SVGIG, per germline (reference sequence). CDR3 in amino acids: CAWSGGPFNEQFF. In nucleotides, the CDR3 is TGTGCCTGGAGCGGAGGCCCTTTCAATGAGCAGTTCTTC.

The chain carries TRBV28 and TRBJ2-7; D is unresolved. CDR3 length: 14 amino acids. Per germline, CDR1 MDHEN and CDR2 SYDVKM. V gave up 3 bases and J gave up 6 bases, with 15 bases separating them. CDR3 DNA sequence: TGTGCCAGCAGTTTGGCGGATCCCCGAGGCGAGCAGTACTTC. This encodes CASSLADPRGEQYF.

CDR3 in amino acids: CASSSPTTPGLAYQYF. The CDR3 DNA sequence: TGTGCCAGCAGTTCCCCCACCACTCCGGGACTAGCTTATCAGTACTTC. This chain connects TRBV27 to TRBJ2-5; TRBD2 agrees at 9 bases. V shed 4 bases, J shed 11 bases, and the junction held 17 bases outside the gene matches. The CDR3 sequence is 16 residues long. Germline V gene lookup returns CDR1 MNHEY and CDR2 SMNVEV (reference sequence).

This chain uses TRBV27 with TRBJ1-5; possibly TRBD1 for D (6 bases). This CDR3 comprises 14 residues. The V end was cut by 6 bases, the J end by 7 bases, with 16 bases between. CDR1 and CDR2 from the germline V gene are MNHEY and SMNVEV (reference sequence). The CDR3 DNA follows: TGTGCCAGCAGCCCACACAGGGAAGAGCAGCCCCAGCATTTT. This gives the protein CASSPHREEQPQHF.

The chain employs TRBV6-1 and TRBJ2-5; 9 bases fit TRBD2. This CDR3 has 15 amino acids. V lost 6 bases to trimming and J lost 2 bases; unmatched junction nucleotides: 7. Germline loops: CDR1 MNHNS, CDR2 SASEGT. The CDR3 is CASSEAGGVQETQYF. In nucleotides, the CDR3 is TGTGCCAGCAGCGAGGCGGGAGGGGTACAAGAGACCCAGTACTTC.

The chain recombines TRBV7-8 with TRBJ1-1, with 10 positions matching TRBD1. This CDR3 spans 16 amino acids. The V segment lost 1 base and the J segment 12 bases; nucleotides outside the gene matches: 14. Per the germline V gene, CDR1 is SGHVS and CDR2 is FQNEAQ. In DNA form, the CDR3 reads TGTGCCAGCAGCTTAGTGGGAGCTGGGGACAGGGGTTCTCCTTTCTTT. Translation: CASSLVGAGDRGSPFF.

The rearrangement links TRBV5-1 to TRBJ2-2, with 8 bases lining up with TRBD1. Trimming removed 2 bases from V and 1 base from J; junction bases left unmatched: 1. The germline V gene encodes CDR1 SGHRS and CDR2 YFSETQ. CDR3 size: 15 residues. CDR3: CASSFGTGNTGELFF. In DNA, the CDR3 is TGCGCCAGCAGCTTTGGGACAGGGAACACCGGGGAGCTGTTTTTT.

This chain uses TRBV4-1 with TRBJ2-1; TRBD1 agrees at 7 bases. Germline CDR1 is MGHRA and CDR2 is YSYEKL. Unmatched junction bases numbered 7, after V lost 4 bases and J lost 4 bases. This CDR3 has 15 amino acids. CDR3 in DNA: TGCGCCAGCAGCCTACCGGGACAGACATACAATGAGCAGTTCTTC. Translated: CASSLPGQTYNEQFF.

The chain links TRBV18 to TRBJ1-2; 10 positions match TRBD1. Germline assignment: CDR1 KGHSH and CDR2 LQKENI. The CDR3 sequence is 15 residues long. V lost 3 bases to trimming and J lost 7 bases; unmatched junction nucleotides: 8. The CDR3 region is CASSPGTGAIFGYTF. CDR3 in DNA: TGTGCCAGCTCACCCGGGACAGGGGCCATCTTTGGCTACACCTTC.

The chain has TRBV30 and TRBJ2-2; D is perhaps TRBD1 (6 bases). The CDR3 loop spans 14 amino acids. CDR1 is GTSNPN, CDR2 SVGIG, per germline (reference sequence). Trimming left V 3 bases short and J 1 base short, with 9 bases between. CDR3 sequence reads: CAWSEDRNTGELFF. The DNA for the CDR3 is TGTGCCTGGAGCGAGGACAGGAACACCGGGGAGCTGTTTTTT.

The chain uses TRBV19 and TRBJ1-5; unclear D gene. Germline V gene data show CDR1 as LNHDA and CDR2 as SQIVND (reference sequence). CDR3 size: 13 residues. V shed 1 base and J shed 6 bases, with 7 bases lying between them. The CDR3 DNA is TGTGCCAGTAGTATAGGCGGGAGTCAGCCCCAGCATTTT. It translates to CASSIGGSQPQHF.

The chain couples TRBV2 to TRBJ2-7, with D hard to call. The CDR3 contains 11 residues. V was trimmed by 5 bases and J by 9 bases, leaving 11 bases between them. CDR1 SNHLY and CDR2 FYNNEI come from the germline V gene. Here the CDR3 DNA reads TGTGCCAGCAGTCAGGTGGGCCGGCAGTACTTC. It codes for CASSQVGRQYF.

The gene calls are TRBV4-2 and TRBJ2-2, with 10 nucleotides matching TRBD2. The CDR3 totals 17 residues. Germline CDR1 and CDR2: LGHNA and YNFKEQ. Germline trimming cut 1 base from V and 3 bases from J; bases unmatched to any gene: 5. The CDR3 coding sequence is TGTGCCAGCAGCCAAGTAGGTAGCGGGAGGTACACCGGGGAGCTGTTTTTT. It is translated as CASSQVGSGRYTGELFF.

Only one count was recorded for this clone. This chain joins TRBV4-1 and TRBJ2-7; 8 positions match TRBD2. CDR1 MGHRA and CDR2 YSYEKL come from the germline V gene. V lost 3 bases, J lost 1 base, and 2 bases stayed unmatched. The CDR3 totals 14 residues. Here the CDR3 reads CASSQTSASYEQYF. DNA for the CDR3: TGCGCCAGCAGCCAGACTAGCGCTTCCTACGAGCAGTACTTC.

CDR3 protein: CASSLGLATDTQYF. CDR3 nucleotides: TGCGCCAGCAGCTTGGGACTAGCAACAGATACGCAGTATTTT. The chain carries TRBV5-1 and TRBJ2-3; 7 bases match TRBD2. This CDR3 is 14 amino acids long. CDR1 is SGHRS, CDR2 YFSETQ, per germline. The junction had 1 base not matched to a gene; V was cut back by 0 bases and J by 3 bases.

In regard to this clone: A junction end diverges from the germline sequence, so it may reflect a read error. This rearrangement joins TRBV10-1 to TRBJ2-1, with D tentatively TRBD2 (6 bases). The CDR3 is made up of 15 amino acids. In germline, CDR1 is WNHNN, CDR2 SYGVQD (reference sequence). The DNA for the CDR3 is TGCGCCAGCAGTGAAGAGTTCGGAGGGAACAATGGGCAGTTCTTC. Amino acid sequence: CASSEEFGGNNGQFF.

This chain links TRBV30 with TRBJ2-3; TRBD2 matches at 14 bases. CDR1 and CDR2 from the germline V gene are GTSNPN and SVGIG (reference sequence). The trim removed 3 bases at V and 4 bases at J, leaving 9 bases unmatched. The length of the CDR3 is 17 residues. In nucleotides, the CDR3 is TGTGCCTGGAGCCTTGGGACTAGCGGGAGTCGTGCAGATACGCAGTATTTT. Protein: CAWSLGTSGSRADTQYF.

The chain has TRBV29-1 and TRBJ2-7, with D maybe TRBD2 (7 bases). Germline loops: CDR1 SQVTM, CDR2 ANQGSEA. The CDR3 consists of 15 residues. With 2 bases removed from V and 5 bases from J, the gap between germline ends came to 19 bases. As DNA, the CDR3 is TGCAGCGTTGAAAGCGGAGGGGGGGGGTTGGACGAGCAGTACTTC. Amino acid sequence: CSVESGGGGLDEQYF.

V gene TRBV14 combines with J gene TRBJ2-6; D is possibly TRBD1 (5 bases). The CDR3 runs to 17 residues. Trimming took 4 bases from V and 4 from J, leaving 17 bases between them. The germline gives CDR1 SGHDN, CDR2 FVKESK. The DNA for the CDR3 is TGTGCCAGCAGCCCAGGGATGCCTAGATCCGGGGCCAACGTCCTGACTTTC. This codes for CASSPGMPRSGANVLTF.

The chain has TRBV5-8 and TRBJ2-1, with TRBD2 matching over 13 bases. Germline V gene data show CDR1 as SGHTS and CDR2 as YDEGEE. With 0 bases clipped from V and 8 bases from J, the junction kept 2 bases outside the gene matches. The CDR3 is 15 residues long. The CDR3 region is CASSLGTSGSDEQFF. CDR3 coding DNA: TGTGCCAGCAGCTTGGGGACTAGCGGGAGCGATGAGCAGTTCTTC.

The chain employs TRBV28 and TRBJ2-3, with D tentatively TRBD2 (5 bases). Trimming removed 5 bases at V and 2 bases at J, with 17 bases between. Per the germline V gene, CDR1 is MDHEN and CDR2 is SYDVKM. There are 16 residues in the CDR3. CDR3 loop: CASSLTPPDFTDTQYF. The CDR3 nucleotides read TGTGCCAGCAGTCTAACCCCCCCGGACTTCACAGATACGCAGTATTTT.

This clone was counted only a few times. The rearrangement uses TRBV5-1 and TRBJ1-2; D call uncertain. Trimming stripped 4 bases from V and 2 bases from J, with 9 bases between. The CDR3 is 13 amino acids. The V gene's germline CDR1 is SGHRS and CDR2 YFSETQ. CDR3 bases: TGCGCCAGCAGCCTAACACAGAACTATGGCTACACCTTC. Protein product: CASSLTQNYGYTF.

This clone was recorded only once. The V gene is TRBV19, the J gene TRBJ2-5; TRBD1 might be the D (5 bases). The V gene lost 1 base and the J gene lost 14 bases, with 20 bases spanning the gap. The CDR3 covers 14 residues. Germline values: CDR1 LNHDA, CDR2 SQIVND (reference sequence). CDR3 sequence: CASSIGRFAGFLYF. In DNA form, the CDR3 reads TGTGCCAGTAGTATAGGAAGGTTCGCAGGGTTCCTATACTTC.

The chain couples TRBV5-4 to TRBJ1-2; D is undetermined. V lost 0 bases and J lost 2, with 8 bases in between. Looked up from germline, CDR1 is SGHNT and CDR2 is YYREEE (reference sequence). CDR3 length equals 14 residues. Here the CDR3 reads CASSLEGRNYGYTF. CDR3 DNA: TGTGCCAGCAGCTTGGAAGGCAGGAACTATGGCTACACCTTC.

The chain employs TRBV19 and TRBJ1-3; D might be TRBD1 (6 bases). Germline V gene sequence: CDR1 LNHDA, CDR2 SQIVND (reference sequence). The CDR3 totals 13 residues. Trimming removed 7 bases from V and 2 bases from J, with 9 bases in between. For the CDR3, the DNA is TGTGCCAGTACTTACAGGGCTGGAAACACCATATATTTT. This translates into CASTYRAGNTIYF.

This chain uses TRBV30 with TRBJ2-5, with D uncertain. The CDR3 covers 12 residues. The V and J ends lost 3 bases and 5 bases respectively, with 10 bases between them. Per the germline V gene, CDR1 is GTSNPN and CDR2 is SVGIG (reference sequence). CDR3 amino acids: CAWRFVGETQYF. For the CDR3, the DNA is TGTGCCTGGAGGTTCGTCGGGGAGACCCAGTACTTC.